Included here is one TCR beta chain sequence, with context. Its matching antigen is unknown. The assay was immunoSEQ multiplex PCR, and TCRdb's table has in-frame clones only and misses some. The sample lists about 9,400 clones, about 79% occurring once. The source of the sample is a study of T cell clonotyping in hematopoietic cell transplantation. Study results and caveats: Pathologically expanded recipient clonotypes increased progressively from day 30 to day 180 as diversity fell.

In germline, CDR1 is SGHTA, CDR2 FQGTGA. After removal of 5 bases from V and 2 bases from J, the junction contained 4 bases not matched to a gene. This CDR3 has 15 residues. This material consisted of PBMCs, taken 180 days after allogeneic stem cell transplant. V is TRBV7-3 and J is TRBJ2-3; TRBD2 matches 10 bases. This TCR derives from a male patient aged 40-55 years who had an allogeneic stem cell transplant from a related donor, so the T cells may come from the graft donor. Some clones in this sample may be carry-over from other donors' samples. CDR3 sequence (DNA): TGTGCCAGCAGCAATAGCGGGGGGCCCACAGATACGCAGTATTTT. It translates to CASSNSGGPTDTQYF.